The source of this T cell receptor beta chain is a study of vaccination and CD4 T cells after COVID-19. Study as a whole: Convalescent patients had positive nasal swab PCR results for SARS-CoV-2. Disease was mild in about nine and severe in one. Post-vaccine sampling followed dose two by a median about 72 days (range 14 to 241).

Time point reported: late sampling 161 to 241 days after vaccination in three convalescent patients. TCRdb redid the calling of the PCR reads with MiXCR, one entry per CDR3 protein. In the table there are around 37,000 distinct CDR3 sequences, 35% to 45% of which are singletons. Germline CDR1 and CDR2: SNHLY and FYNNEI. The CDR3 runs to 14 residues. V was cut by 4 bases and J by 6 bases, with 16 bases left in between. Sequences were derived from CD4+ T cells from blood, sampled about 7 months after SARS-CoV-2 vaccination. This receptor was obtained from a human donor who had recovered from COVID-19. The chain recombines TRBV2 with TRBJ2-7; D possibly corresponds to TRBD2 (6 bases). CDR3 in amino acids: CASSAETSIGEQYF. The CDR3 DNA sequence: TGTGCCAGCAGTGCTGAGACTAGTATCGGCGAGCAGTACTTC.